The sequence of this T cell receptor beta chain was determined in a study of vaccination and CD4 T cells after COVID-19 (dated by TCRdb to 2021 to 2024). Regarding the study in general: SARS-CoV-2 positivity had been established in the convalescent patients by nasal swab PCR, and mild disease was recorded in nine or ten of these patients and severe disease in one. Post-vaccine blood samples were taken a median of approximately 76 days after the second vaccine dose, with a range of about 13 to 241 days. Culture stimuli were overlapping spike peptide pools from SARS-CoV-2 and from the common cold coronaviruses HCoV-NL63, HCoV-OC43 and HCoV-229E. Post-COVID blood samples from convalescent patients were collected a median of around 110 days after diagnosis, with a range of roughly 35 to 170 days. Each participant got two doses of either the Pfizer-BioNTech BNT162b2 vaccine (n=8) or the Moderna mRNA-1273 vaccine (n=2). The convalescent cohort included six males and four females, with two Hispanic individuals, seven Caucasians, two Asians and one multiracial person. Control cultures used a CEFX viral epitope pool as positive control, an HIV-1 Nef peptide pool as negative control, or no peptide. The spike-specific CD4+ TCR repertoire was compared before and after mRNA vaccination in over 9 COVID-19 convalescent patients and 4 infection-naive healthy vaccine recipients. Broader findings and caveats from the paper: Only a relatively small number of convalescent patients were included in the study, and early timepoints following natural infection were not analyzed. Among convalescent patients, a median about 86% of the SARS-CoV-2-reactive clones seen after vaccination appeared only after vaccination, which suggests priming specific to the vaccine. Although the median number of SARS-CoV-2-reactive clonotypes went up from 21 after infection to some 37 after vaccination, the increase was not significant. Of the vaccine-specific clones found in convalescent patients, nearly all (304 of 307) were mono-reactive for SARS-CoV-2 spike instead of being cross-reactive with common cold coronaviruses.

This clonotype was detected only a few times. Its target antigen remains unknown. Base qualities are not at hand, and no much larger clone is one base apart. Explained via the paper, the treatment or condition label denotes: approximately 10-day PBMC culture with coronavirus spike peptide pools or control peptides (ViraFEST assay). The study used the ViraFEST assay, which expanded antigen-specific T cells with peptide pools and then identified expanded clonotypes by TCR sequencing. The convalescent patients' positive SARS-CoV-2 PCR tests were from March to December 2020, which was before the Alpha, Beta and Delta variants emerged in the United States. Around 2 million PBMCs per well were cultured in IMDM with roughly 4.8% human AB serum and around 10 IU/ml IL-2, plus 10 ug/ml peptide pools. Half of the culture medium was replaced with fresh IL-2-containing medium on days 3 and 7. CD4+ T cells were isolated after about nine days of culture through negative selection using the EasySep CD4+ T cell isolation kit. Ficoll-Paque Plus gradient centrifugation was used to isolate PBMCs from whole blood, and the isolated PBMCs were then either used fresh or cryopreserved at -140C. Each culture condition was generally run in triplicate wells.

Preparation of the library involved PCR. At the Johns Hopkins FTIC core, DNA from the cultured CD4+ T cells underwent TCR sequencing with the Oncomine TCR Beta short-read assay. Genomic DNA was extracted from the cultured CD4+ T cells with the QIAamp micro DNA kit. The Oncomine TCR Beta libraries from cultured CD4+ T cells were pooled using unique dual indexes and then sequenced on an Illumina iSeq 100. In the authors' own workflow: Non-productive sequences were removed, and CDR3s that did not start with C, did not end with F or W, or were shorter than 7 amino acids were discarded. The MANAFEST web application identified antigen-specific clonotypes by comparing peptide-stimulated wells against reference wells and other culture wells. For a clone to be called positive, the clone needed an FDR below 0.05, an odds ratio above 5, and a productive frequency above 0.1% in at least two of three replicate wells. A clonotype counted as cross-reactive if it showed significant expansion both in the SARS-CoV-2 spike wells and in at least one common cold coronavirus spike condition. CDR3 homology was assessed with Levenshtein distances (stringdist) and unrooted phylogenetic trees (ape) in R version 3.6.1. TCRdb reran the public reads through fastp at Q25 and MiXCR, keeping productive beta chains. CDR3 protein sequences are deduplicated, and each keeps its most common genes and DNA. The V and J calls shown here were made by TCRdb, not taken from the authors' results. The sample contains tens of thousands of distinct CDR3 sequences, 40% to 50% of them found a single time. The ten largest clones capture 9% to 10% of the sample.

The germline V gene yields SNHLY for CDR1 and FYNNEI for CDR2. The CDR3 runs 14 amino acids, cysteine and phenylalanine included. Left in the record is the CDR3 DNA by itself, 42 bases read in frame from the first base. V drops 2 bases and J drops 7 bases, leaving 14 bases in between. The clonotype was recovered from a human donor who had recovered from COVID-19. Recombination joined TRBV2 with TRBJ1-2; a weak D assignment points to TRBD1 (5 bases agree). Sequenced: CD4+ T cells from blood, cultured in vitro. The DNA sequence is as follows: TGTGCCAGCAGTGAAACAGCAGGGACGAGTGGCTACACCTTC. Protein translation: CASSETAGTSGYTF.